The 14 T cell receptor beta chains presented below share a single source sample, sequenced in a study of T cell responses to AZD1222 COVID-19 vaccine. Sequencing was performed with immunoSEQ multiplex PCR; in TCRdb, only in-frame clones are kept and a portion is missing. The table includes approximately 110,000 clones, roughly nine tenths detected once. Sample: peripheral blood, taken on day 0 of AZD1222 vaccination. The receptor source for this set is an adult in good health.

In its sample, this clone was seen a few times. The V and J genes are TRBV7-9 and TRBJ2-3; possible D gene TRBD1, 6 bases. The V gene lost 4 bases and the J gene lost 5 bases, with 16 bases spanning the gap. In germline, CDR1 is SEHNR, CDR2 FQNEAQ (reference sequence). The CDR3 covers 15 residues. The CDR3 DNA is TGTGCCAGCAGCTCCGGACAGCTTGGTGGAGATACGCAGTATTTT. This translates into CASSSGQLGGDTQYF.

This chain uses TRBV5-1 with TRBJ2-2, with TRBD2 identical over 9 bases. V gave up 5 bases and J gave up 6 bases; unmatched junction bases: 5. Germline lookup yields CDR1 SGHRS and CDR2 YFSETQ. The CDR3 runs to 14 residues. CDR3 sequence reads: CASRASGISGELFF. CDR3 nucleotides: TGCGCCAGCAGGGCTAGCGGGATCTCCGGGGAGCTGTTTTTT. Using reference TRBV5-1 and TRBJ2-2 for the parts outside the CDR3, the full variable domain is KAGVTQTPRYLIKTRGQQVTLSCSPISGHRSVSWYQQTPGQGLQFLFEYFSETQRNKGNFPGRFSGRQFSNSRSEMNVSTLELGDSALYLCASRASGISGELFFGEGSRLTVL.

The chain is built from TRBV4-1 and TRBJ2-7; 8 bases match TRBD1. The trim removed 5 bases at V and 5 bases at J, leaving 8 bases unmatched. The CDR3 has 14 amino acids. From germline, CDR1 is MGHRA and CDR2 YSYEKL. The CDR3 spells CASSSRTGRDEQYF. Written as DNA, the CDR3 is TGCGCCAGCAGCTCGAGGACAGGGCGGGACGAGCAGTACTTC.

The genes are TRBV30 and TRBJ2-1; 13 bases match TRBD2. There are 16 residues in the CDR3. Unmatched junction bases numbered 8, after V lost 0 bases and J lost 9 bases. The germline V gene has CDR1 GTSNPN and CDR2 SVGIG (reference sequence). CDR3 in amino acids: CAWSVRGLAGVLEQFF. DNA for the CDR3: TGTGCCTGGAGTGTACGAGGACTAGCGGGAGTCCTTGAGCAGTTCTTC. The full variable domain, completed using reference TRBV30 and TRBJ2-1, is SQTIHQWPATLVQPVGSPLSLECTVEGTSNPNLYWYRQAAGRGLQLLFYSVGIGQISSEVPQNLSASRPQDRQFILSSKKLLLSDSGFYLCAWSVRGLAGVLEQFFGPGTRLTVL.

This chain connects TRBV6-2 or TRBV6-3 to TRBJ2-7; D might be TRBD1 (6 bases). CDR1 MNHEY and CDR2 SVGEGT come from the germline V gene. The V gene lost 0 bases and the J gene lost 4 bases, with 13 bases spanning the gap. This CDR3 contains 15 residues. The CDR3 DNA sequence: TGTGCCAGCAGTTACTCCCATGGGCAGGGGTACGAGCAGTACTTC. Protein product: CASSYSHGQGYEQYF.

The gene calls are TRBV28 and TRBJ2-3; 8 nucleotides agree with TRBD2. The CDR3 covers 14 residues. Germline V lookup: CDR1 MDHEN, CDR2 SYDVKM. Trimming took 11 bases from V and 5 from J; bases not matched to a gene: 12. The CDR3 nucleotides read TGTGCCGTTTCATCGGGAGGGCAGGGAGATACGCAGTATTTT. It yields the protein CAVSSGGQGDTQYF. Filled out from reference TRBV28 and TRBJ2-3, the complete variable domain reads DVKVTQSSRYLVKRTGEKVFLECVQDMDHENMFWYRQDPGLGLRLIYFSYDVKMKEKGDIPEGYSVSREKKERFSLILESASTNQTSMYLCAVSSGGQGDTQYFGPGTRLTVL.

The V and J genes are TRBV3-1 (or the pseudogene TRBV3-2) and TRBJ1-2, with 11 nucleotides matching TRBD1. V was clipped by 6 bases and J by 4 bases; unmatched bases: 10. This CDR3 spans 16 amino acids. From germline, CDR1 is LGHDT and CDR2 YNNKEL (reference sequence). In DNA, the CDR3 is TGTGCCAGCAGACTTGGACAGGGGGCTGCGCCCTATGGCTACACCTTC. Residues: CASRLGQGAAPYGYTF.

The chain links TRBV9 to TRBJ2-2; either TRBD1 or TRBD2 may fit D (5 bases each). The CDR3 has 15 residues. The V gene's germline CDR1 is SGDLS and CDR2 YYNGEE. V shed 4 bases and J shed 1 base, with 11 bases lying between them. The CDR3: CASSNRTVNTGELFF. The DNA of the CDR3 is TGTGCCAGCAGCAACAGGACTGTGAACACCGGGGAGCTGTTTTTT.

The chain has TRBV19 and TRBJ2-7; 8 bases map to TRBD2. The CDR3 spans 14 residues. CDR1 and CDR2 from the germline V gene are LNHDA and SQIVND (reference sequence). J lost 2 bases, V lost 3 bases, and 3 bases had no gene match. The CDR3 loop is CASSIDSGAYEQYF. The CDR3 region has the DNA TGTGCCAGTAGTATCGATAGCGGGGCCTACGAGCAGTACTTC.

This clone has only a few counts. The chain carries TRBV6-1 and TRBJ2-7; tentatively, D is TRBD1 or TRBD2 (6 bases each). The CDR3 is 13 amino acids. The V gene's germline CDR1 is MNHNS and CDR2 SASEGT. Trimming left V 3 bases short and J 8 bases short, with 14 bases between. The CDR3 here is CASSDWGAYQQYF. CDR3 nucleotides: TGTGCCAGCAGTGATTGGGGGGCTTATCAGCAGTACTTC.

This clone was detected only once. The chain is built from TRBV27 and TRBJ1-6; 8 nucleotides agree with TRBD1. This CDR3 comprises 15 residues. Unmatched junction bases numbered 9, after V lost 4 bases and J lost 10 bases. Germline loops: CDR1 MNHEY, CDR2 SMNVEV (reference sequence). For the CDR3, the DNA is TGTGCCAGCAGTTCACTGACAGGGGTAATATCACCCCTCCACTTT. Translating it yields CASSSLTGVISPLHF.

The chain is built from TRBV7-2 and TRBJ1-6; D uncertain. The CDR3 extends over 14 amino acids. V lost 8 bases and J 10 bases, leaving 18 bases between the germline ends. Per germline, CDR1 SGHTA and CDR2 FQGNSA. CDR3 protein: CASGPAIALSPLHF. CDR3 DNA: TGTGCCAGCGGTCCCGCGATTGCTCTCTCACCCCTCCACTTT. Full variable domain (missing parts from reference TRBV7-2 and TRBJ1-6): GAGVSQSPSNKVTEKGKDVELRCDPISGHTALYWYRQSLGQGLEFLIYFQGNSAPDKSGLPSDRFSAERTGGSVSTLTIQRTQQEDSAVYLCASGPAIALSPLHFGNGTRLTVT.

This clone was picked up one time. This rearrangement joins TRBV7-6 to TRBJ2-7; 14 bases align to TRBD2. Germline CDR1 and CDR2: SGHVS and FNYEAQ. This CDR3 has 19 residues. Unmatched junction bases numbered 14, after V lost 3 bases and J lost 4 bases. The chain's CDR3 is CASSLLTTETSGGEYEQYF. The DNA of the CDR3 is TGTGCCAGCAGCTTGCTAACCACCGAGACTAGCGGGGGGGAATACGAGCAGTACTTC.

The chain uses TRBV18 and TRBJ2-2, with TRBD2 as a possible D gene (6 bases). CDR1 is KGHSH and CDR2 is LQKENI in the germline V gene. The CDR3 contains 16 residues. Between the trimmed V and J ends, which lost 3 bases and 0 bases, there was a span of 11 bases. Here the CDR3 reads CASSPRRGANTGELFF. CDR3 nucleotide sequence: TGTGCCAGCTCACCGAGGAGGGGAGCGAACACCGGGGAGCTGTTTTTT.